This T cell receptor (beta chain) originates from a study of beta chain features in type 1 diabetes. Reverse transcribing all isolated RNA meant expressed TCRB transcripts were sequenced. The assay was immunoSEQ multiplex PCR, and TCRdb's table has in-frame clones only and misses some. The profile shows about 240,000 clones, 25% to 30% of them singletons. Trimming took 5 bases from V and 0 from J; bases not matched to a gene: 9. CDR3 length: 18 amino acids. Looked up from germline, CDR1 is SEHNR and CDR2 is FQNEAQ (reference sequence). The sample taken for sequencing was central memory CD4+ T cells from blood. V and J are TRBV7-9 and TRBJ2-3; 12 bases line up with TRBD2. The receptor's source is a man younger than 45 in good health. CDR3: CASSVGTSGSPSTDTQYF. The DNA for the CDR3 is TGTGCCAGCAGCGTAGGGACTAGCGGGTCCCCTAGCACAGATACGCAGTATTTT.